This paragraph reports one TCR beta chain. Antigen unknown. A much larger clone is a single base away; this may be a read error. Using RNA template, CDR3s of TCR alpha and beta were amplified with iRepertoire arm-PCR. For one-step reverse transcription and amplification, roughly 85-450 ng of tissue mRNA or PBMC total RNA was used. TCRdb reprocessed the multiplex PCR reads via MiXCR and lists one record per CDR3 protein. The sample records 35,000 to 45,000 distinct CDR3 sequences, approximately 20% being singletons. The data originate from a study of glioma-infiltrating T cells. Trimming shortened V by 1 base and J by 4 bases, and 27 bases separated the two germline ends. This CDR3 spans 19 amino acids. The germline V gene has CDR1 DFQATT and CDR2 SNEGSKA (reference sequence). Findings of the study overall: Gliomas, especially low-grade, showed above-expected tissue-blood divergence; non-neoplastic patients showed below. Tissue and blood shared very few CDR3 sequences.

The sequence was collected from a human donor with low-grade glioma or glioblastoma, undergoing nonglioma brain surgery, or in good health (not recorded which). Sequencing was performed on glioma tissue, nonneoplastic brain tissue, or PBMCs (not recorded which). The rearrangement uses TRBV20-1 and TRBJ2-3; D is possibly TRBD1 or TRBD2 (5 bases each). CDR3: CSARVDETGQSVGADTQYF. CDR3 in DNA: TGCAGTGCTAGAGTAGACGAGACGGGGCAGTCGGTTGGCGCAGATACGCAGTATTTT.